Given below is one TCR beta chain in context. CDR3 length: 16 residues. Germline V gene lookup returns CDR1 SGHTA and CDR2 FQGTGA. Germline trimming cut 4 bases from V and 5 bases from J; bases unmatched to any gene: 8. Next came a second PCR, run for roughly 6 to 11 cycles, which used a sample-barcoded 5' primer along with a J-beta primer mix. MiXCR, run by TCRdb on the 5' RACE reads, gives a single entry per CDR3 protein. This table has some 1.6 million distinct CDR3 sequences, about 32% appearing once. This sample is drawn from a study of blood T cells in healthy people across ages. Sequenced sample: blood. The receptor was derived from a young woman in good health. V is TRBV7-3 and J is TRBJ2-1; the match to TRBD2 covers 10 bases. CDR3 amino acids: CASSSTGTSVHNEQFF. The CDR3 DNA is TGTGCCAGCAGCTCCACGGGGACTAGCGTGCACAATGAGCAGTTCTTC.